The 19 T cell receptor beta chains reported below all come from one sample, sequenced in a study of control samples from healthy donors and cancer patients. Here immunoSEQ multiplex PCR was the method, and the copy in TCRdb shows in-frame clones only, minus some. This sample carries 170,000 or so clones, 85% to 95% of them seen once, and the ten largest clones take around 1.3%. The sequencing sample was made of blood. These receptors originate from a woman aged 18-29 years in good health.

The count of this clone is one. Other DNA sequences in the sample encode the same CDR3. The chain has TRBV3-1 (or the pseudogene TRBV3-2) and TRBJ1-1; D is uncertain. V shed 3 bases and J shed 1 base, with 3 bases lying between them. Germline CDR1 is LGHDT and CDR2 is YNNKEL (reference sequence). The CDR3 contains 12 residues. The CDR3 protein is CASSQGNTEAFF. The CDR3 nucleotides read TGTGCCAGCAGCCAGGGGAACACTGAAGCTTTCTTT.

The chain links TRBV29-1 to TRBJ2-4; no clear D gene. In germline, CDR1 is SQVTM, CDR2 ANQGSEA. The CDR3 sequence is 14 residues long. V dropped 0 bases and J dropped 2 bases, with 8 bases sitting between them. In nucleotides, the CDR3 is TGCAGCGTTGAAGATATGGAAACCAAAAACATTCAGTACTTC. It specifies CSVEDMETKNIQYF. Full variable domain (outside the CDR3, taken from reference TRBV29-1 and TRBJ2-4): SAVISQKPSRDICQRGTSLTIQCQVDSQVTMMFWYRQQPGQSLTLIATANQGSEATYESGFVIDKFPISRPNLTFSTLTVSNMSPEDSSIYLCSVEDMETKNIQYFGAGTRLSVL.

V and J are TRBV6-2 or TRBV6-3 and TRBJ1-6; TRBD1 matches 9 bases. This CDR3 is 15 amino acids long. Germline assignment: CDR1 MNHEY and CDR2 SVGEGT. The V gene end was trimmed by 4 bases and the J gene end by 3 bases; junction bases not matched to a gene: 1. In DNA form, the CDR3 reads TGTGCCAGCAGTTGGGACAGGGACTATAATTCACCCCTCCACTTT. This encodes CASSWDRDYNSPLHF.

This chain links TRBV10-3 with TRBJ1-2, with D possibly being TRBD1 (6 bases). With 7 bases removed from V and 2 bases from J, the gap between germline ends came to 11 bases. In germline, CDR1 is ENHRY, CDR2 SYGVKD. This CDR3 is 13 amino acids long. The CDR3 DNA reads as TGTGCCATCAAGGGGGATAAAAACTATGGCTACACCTTC. Its protein is CAIKGDKNYGYTF.

This rearrangement joins TRBV9 to TRBJ2-3; no reliable D call. Per the germline V gene, CDR1 is SGDLS and CDR2 is YYNGEE. There are 12 residues in the CDR3. V lost 3 bases and J lost 1, with 3 bases in between. CDR3 DNA sequence: TGTGCCAGCAGCGCCCGCACAGATACGCAGTATTTT. Its translation: CASSARTDTQYF.

This chain joins TRBV5-1 and TRBJ1-2; D unclear. Germline V gene data show CDR1 as SGHRS and CDR2 as YFSETQ. Trimming cost V 0 bases and J 2 bases, with 11 bases left between them. This CDR3 has 15 residues. The CDR3 sequence is CASSLVGESNYGYTF. DNA for the CDR3: TGCGCCAGCAGCTTGGTCGGGGAGTCGAACTATGGCTACACCTTC.

V and J are TRBV28 and TRBJ2-3; tentative D call: TRBD1 (6 bases). In germline, CDR1 is MDHEN, CDR2 SYDVKM. The CDR3 is 16 amino acids. With 5 bases removed from V and 3 bases from J, the gap between germline ends came to 18 bases. This CDR3 reads CASSQAQGLGTDTQYF. The CDR3 coding sequence is TGTGCCAGCAGTCAGGCACAGGGTCTGGGAACAGATACGCAGTATTTT. The whole variable domain, filled in from reference TRBV28 and TRBJ2-3, reads DVKVTQSSRYLVKRTGEKVFLECVQDMDHENMFWYRQDPGLGLRLIYFSYDVKMKEKGDIPEGYSVSREKKERFSLILESASTNQTSMYLCASSQAQGLGTDTQYFGPGTRLTVL.

The chain joins TRBV4-2 to TRBJ1-1, with D maybe TRBD1 (6 bases). Germline V gene data show CDR1 as LGHNA and CDR2 as YNFKEQ. V was pared by 4 bases and J by 1 base, with 19 bases between. The CDR3 has 17 amino acids. The DNA for the CDR3 is TGTGCCAGCAGCCCTCACCTGAAACAGGGATCGAACACTGAAGCTTTCTTT. Its translation: CASSPHLKQGSNTEAFF.

The J gene is TRBJ1-5, the V gene TRBV4-1; D possibly corresponds to TRBD1 (5 bases). The germline V and J ends were trimmed by 4 bases and 5 bases, with 15 bases remaining between them. The germline gives CDR1 MGHRA, CDR2 YSYEKL. This CDR3 spans 15 amino acids. CDR3 DNA sequence: TGCGCCAGCAGCCCCTGGGACGATCCCGATCAGCCCCAGCATTTT. The encoded protein is CASSPWDDPDQPQHF.

This sequence joins TRBV28 and TRBJ2-2; 9 bases fit TRBD1. Germline loops: CDR1 MDHEN, CDR2 SYDVKM. The CDR3 is 16 amino acids. J gave up 5 bases and V 6 bases, and 10 bases lay outside the gene matches. CDR3: CASRPNRGRRTGELFF. In DNA, the CDR3 is TGTGCCAGCAGACCAAACAGGGGGCGCCGGACCGGGGAGCTGTTTTTT. Full variable domain (outside the CDR3, taken from reference TRBV28 and TRBJ2-2): DVKVTQSSRYLVKRTGEKVFLECVQDMDHENMFWYRQDPGLGLRLIYFSYDVKMKEKGDIPEGYSVSREKKERFSLILESASTNQTSMYLCASRPNRGRRTGELFFGEGSRLTVL.

This clone was counted between two and nine times. V usage is TRBV19 and J usage is TRBJ1-4; D ambiguous. This CDR3 spans 16 amino acids. Germline loops: CDR1 LNHDA, CDR2 SQIVND (reference sequence). V shed 3 bases and J shed 7 bases, with 18 bases lying between them. CDR3 sequence reads: CASSIKGGLGSEKLFF. The CDR3 DNA is TGTGCCAGTAGTATTAAAGGAGGTCTGGGGAGTGAAAAACTGTTTTTT.

The chain joins TRBV5-8 to TRBJ2-7, with D perhaps matching TRBD1 (6 bases). This CDR3 spans 13 amino acids. CDR1 is SGHTS, CDR2 YDEGEE, per germline. The V gene lost 3 bases and the J gene lost 4 bases, with 11 bases spanning the gap. The CDR3 spells CASSWGLGYEQYF. DNA for the CDR3: TGTGCCAGCAGCTGGGGGCTTGGATACGAGCAGTACTTC.

The chain has TRBV4-3 and TRBJ2-7; TRBD2 aligns across 9 bases. Trimming cost V 1 base and J 2 bases; bases outside gene matches: 12. Germline values: CDR1 LGHNA, CDR2 YSLEER. This CDR3 has 18 amino acids. DNA for the CDR3: TGCGCCAGCAGCCAAGTGACTAGCGGTACACCCCTCCCCTACGAGCAGTACTTC. Its translation: CASSQVTSGTPLPYEQYF.

CDR3 coding DNA: TGTGCCAGCAGTTTTAGGGGGGGACAGCGAATTTCGACCAAAAACATTCAGTACTTC. Translation: CASSFRGGQRISTKNIQYF. This chain connects TRBV27 to TRBJ2-4; D might be TRBD1 or TRBD2, each matching 7 bases. This CDR3 comprises 19 residues. Between the trimmed V and J ends, which lost 3 bases and 2 bases, there was a span of 23 bases. CDR1 and CDR2 (germline): MNHEY, SMNVEV (reference sequence).

The chain joins TRBV7-2 to TRBJ2-3, with a possible D match to TRBD1 (6 bases). There are 13 residues in the CDR3. The V gene lost 2 bases and the J gene lost 4 bases, with 7 bases spanning the gap. CDR1 is SGHTA and CDR2 is FQGNSA in the germline V gene. CDR3 nucleotides: TGTGCCAGCAGCTTAAAGGGGGCAGATACGCAGTATTTT. It codes for CASSLKGADTQYF.

The V and J genes are TRBV29-1 and TRBJ1-2; 10 bases are a match to TRBD1. Germline V gene lookup returns CDR1 SQVTM and CDR2 ANQGSEA. The CDR3 sequence is 14 residues long. Losses at the gene ends were 6 bases for V and 2 bases for J; bases not matched to a gene: 6. CDR3 region: CSVRTGGRNYGYTF. The CDR3 region has the DNA TGCAGCGTGCGGACAGGGGGGAGGAACTATGGCTACACCTTC.

This chain connects TRBV5-5 to TRBJ2-7; TRBD2 matches at 12 bases. The V segment lost 2 bases and the J segment 2 bases; nucleotides outside the gene matches: 2. Germline V gives CDR1 SGHKS, CDR2 YYEKEE (reference sequence). The CDR3 loop spans 15 amino acids. Here the CDR3 DNA reads TGTGCCAGCAGCTTTGGACTAGCGGGGACCTACGAGCAGTACTTC. Translation gives CASSFGLAGTYEQYF.

This chain links TRBV13 with TRBJ1-4; unclear D gene. The germline V gene encodes CDR1 PRHDT and CDR2 FYEKMQ (reference sequence). The CDR3 covers 13 residues. Trimming removed 5 bases from V and 8 bases from J, with 12 bases in between. The CDR3 DNA follows: TGTGCCAGCAGCGTCATTGGAGCCGAAAAACTGTTTTTT. Translation: CASSVIGAEKLFF.

CDR3 DNA: TGTGCCAGCAGCTTGCCACACGCAGGGGGCCACTATGGCTACACCTTC. Its protein is CASSLPHAGGHYGYTF. The chain couples TRBV5-4 to TRBJ1-2; 8 bases match TRBD1. The CDR3 covers 16 residues. Germline CDR1 and CDR2: SGHNT and YYREEE (reference sequence). Trimming at V came to 1 base and at J to 3 bases, leaving 8 bases not matched to a gene.